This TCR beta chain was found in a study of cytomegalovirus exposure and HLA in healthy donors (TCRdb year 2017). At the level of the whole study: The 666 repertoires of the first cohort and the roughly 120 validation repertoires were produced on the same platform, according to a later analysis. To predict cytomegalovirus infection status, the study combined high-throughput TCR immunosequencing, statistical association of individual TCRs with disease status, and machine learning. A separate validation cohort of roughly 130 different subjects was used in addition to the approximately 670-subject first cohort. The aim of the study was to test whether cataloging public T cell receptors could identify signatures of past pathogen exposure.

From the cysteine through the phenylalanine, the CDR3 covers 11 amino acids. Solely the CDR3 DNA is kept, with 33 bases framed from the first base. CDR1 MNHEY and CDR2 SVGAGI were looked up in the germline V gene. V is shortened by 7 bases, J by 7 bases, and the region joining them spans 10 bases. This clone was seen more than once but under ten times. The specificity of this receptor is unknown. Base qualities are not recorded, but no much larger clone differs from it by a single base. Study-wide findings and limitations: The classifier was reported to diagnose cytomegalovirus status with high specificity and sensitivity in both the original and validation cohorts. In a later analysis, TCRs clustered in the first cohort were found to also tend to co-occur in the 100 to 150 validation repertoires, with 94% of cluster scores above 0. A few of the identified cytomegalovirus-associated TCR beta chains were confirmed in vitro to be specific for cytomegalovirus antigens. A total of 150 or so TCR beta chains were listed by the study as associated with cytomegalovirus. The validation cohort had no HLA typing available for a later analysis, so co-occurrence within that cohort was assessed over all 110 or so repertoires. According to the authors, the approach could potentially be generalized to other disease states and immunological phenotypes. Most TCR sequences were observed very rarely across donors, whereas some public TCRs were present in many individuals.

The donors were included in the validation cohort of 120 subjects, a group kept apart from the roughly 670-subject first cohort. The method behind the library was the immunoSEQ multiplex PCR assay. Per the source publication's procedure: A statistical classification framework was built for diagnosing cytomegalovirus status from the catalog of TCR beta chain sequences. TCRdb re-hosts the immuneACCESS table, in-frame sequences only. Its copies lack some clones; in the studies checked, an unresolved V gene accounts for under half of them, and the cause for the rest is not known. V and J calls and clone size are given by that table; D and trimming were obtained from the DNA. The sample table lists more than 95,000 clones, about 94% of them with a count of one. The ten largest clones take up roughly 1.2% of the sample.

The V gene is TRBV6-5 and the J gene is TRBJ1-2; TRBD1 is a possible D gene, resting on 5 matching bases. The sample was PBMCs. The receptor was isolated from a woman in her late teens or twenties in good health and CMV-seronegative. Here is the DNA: TGTGCCAGCACGTGGGGGGGTGGCTACACCTTC. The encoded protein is CASTWGGGYTF.